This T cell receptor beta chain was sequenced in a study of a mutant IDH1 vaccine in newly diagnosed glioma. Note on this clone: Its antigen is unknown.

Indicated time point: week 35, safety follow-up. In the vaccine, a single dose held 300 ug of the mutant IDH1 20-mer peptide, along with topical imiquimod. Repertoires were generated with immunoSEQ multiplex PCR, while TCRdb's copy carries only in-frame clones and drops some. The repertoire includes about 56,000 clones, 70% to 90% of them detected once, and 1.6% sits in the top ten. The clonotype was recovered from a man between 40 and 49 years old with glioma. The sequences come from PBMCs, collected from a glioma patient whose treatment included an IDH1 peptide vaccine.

The CDR3 nucleotides are TGTGCCAGTTATAGACAAAACTATGGCTACACCTTC. Amino acid sequence: CASYRQNYGYTF. The chain recombines TRBV19 with TRBJ1-2; D not certain. Per germline, CDR1 LNHDA and CDR2 SQIVND (reference sequence). The ends were cut back, 8 bases at V and 2 bases at J, with 9 bases in the middle. This CDR3 spans 12 amino acids.